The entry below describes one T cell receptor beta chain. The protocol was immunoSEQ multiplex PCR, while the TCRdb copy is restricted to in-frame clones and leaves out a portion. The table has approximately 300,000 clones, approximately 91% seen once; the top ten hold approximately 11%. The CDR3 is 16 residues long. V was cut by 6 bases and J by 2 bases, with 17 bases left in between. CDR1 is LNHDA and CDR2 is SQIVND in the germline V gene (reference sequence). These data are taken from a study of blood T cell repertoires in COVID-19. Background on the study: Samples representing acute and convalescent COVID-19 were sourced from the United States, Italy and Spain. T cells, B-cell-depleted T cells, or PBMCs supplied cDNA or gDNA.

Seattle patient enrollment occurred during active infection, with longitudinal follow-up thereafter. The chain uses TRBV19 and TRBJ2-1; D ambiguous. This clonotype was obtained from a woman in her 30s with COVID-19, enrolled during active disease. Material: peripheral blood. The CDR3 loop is CASRPATGHTYNEQFF. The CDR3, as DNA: TGTGCCAGTAGGCCCGCGACTGGCCACACCTACAATGAGCAGTTCTTC.